This T cell receptor beta chain was identified during a study of CD4 and CD8 cells across lung adenocarcinoma regions listed by TCRdb under 2018. For the study in its entirety: The study examined intratumor heterogeneity of the T cell receptor repertoire by comparing tumor centers with tumor margins.

Libraries were prepared through PCR. Sequenced on a HiSeq X Ten. Through fastp at Q25 and MiXCR, TCRdb rebuilt clones from the public reads, retaining in-frame beta chains. For every CDR3 protein sequence, its rows merge into one entry that carries the most common genes and DNA. This sample holds under 15,000 distinct CDR3 sequences; approximately 48% were observed only once. The ten biggest clones cover less than 35% of the sample. This clonotype appeared many times. Its antigen target is currently unknown. No much larger clone is present one base from it, and per-base qualities are unavailable. The donors were patients who had localized lung adenocarcinoma, which is a subtype of non-small cell lung cancer. The samples were taken from the margins of localized lung adenocarcinomas. CD8+ T cells from tumor tissue were profiled separately from CD4+ T cells for TCR repertoire analysis. The sample taken for sequencing was CD8+ T cells from the margin of a lung tumor. The meaning of the sample's cell subset or site label: tumor margin region. The receptor was isolated from a male donor with lung adenocarcinoma. The CD4 and CD8 labels of this study may be unreliable.

The DNA sequence is as follows: TGCGCCAGCAGGGAGGTTAGCGGGGGCTACGAGCAGTACTTC. The encoded protein is CASREVSGGYEQYF. In this chain, TRBV4-1 is recombined with TRBJ2-7, and 9 bases in between align with TRBD2. V loses 6 bases at its end and J loses 3 bases; junction bases beyond the gene matches: 6. The CDR3 spans 14 residues, from the cysteine through the phenylalanine. Only the CDR3 portion is preserved as DNA: 42 bases, with reading frame beginning at the first base. The germline V gene gives CDR1 as MGHRA and CDR2 as YSYEKL.